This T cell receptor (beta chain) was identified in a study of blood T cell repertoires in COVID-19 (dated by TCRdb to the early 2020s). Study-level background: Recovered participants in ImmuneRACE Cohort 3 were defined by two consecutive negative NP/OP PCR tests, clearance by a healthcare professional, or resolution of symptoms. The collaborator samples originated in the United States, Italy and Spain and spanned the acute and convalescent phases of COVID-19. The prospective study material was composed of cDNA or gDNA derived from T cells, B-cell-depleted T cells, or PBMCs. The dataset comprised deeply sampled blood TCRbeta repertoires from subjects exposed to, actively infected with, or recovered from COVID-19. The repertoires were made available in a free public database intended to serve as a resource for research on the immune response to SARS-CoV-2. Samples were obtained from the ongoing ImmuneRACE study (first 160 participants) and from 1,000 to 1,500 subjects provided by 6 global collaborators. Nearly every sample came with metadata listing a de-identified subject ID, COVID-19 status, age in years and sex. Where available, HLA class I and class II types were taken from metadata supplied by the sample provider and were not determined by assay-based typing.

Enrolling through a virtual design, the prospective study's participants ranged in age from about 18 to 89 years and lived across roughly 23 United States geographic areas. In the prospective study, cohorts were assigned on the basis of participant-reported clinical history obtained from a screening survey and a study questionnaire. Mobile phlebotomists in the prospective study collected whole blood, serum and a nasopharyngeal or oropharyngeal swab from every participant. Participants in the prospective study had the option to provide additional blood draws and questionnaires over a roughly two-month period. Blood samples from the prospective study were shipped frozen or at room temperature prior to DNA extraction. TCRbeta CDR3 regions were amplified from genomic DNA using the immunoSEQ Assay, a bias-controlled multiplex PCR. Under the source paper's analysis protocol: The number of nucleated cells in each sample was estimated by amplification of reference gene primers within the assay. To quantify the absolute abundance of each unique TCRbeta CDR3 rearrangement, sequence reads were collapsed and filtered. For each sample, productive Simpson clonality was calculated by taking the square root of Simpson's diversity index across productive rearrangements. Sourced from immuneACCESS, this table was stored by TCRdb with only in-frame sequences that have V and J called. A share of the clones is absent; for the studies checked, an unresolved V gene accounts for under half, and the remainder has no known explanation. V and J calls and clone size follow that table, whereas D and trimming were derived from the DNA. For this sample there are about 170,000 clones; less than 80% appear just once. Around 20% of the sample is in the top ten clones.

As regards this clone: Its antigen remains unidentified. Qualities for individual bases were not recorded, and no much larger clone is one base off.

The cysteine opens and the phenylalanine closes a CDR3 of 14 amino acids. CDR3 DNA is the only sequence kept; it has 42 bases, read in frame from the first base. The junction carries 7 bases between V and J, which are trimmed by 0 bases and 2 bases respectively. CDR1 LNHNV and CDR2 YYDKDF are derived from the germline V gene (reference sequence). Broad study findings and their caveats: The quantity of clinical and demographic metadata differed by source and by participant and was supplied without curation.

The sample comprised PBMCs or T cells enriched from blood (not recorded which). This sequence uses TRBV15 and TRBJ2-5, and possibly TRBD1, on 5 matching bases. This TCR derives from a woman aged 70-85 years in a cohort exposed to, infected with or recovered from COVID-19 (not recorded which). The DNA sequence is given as TGTGCCACCAGCAGAGATCACAGGCAAGAGACCCAGTACTTC. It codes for CATSRDHRQETQYF. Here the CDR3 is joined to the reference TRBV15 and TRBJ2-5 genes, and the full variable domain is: DAMVIQNPRYQVTQFGKPVTLSCSQTLNHNVMYWYQQKSSQAPKLLFHYYDKDFNNEADTPDNFQSRRPNTSFCFLDIRSPGLGDTAMYLCATSRDHRQETQYFGPGTRLLVL.